A single sample is the source of the 27 T cell receptor beta chains below, sequenced in a study of blood T cells in healthy people across ages. It was with a sample-barcoded 5' primer and a J-beta primer mix that a second PCR of roughly 7 to 12 cycles was run. TCRdb reprocessed the 5' RACE reads via MiXCR and lists one record per CDR3 protein. The sample records roughly 930,000 distinct CDR3 sequences, 48% being singletons. Sequencing was carried out using blood. All receptors come from a man between 25 and 39 years old in good health.

The rearrangement joins TRBV24-1 to TRBJ2-5; D not certain. The germline V and J ends were trimmed by 1 base and 2 bases, with 4 bases remaining between them. The CDR3 covers 13 residues. Per the germline V gene, CDR1 is KGHDR and CDR2 is SFDVKD. The CDR3 reads CATSDLQQETQYF. CDR3 coding DNA: TGTGCCACCAGTGATTTACAGCAAGAGACCCAGTACTTC.

The chain joins TRBV9 to TRBJ2-1; no definite D call. Trimming cost V 0 bases and J 6 bases, with 13 bases left between them. The CDR3 totals 15 residues. Germline loops: CDR1 SGDLS, CDR2 YYNGEE. CDR3 bases: TGTGCCAGCAGCGTAGGGGTTGTTGGGCGCAATGAGCAGTTCTTC. Encoded protein: CASSVGVVGRNEQFF.

This chain links TRBV24-1 with TRBJ2-1, with a weak D call TRBD1 (5 bases). From germline, CDR1 is KGHDR and CDR2 SFDVKD. The CDR3 runs 17 residues. The V end was cut by 1 base, the J end by 9 bases, with 21 bases between. The CDR3 sequence is CATSDLGASSPQGEQFF. The CDR3 region has the DNA TGTGCCACCAGTGATTTAGGGGCCAGCTCCCCGCAAGGTGAGCAGTTCTTC.

The V and J genes are TRBV12-3 or TRBV12-4 and TRBJ1-5, with D tentatively TRBD1 (6 bases). Deletions cut 7 bases from V and 4 bases from J, with 14 bases between. The CDR3 has 14 residues. CDR3 amino acids: CASKGGGLNQPQHF. CDR3 nucleotide sequence: TGTGCCAGCAAAGGGGGGGGGTTAAATCAGCCCCAGCATTTT.

This sequence joins TRBV12-3 or TRBV12-4 and TRBJ1-5; D is unresolved. The CDR3 is 15 amino acids. Trimming removed 1 base from V and 0 bases from J, with 7 bases in between. The CDR3 sequence: CASSLVGYSNQPQHF. The CDR3 DNA reads as TGTGCCAGCAGTTTAGTGGGTTATAGCAATCAGCCCCAGCATTTT.

This clonotype appeared once. The rearrangement uses TRBV20-1 and TRBJ1-4; 8 nucleotides line up with TRBD1. The germline gives CDR1 DFQATT, CDR2 SNEGSKA (reference sequence). The V segment lost 6 bases and the J segment 4 bases; nucleotides outside the gene matches: 7. This CDR3 spans 14 amino acids. The DNA of the CDR3 is TGCAGTGCCCCCCTCGGACAGGGTAATGAAAAACTGTTTTTT. Protein: CSAPLGQGNEKLFF.

The chain uses TRBV20-1 and TRBJ2-7, with TRBD2 identical over 13 bases. The germline CDR1 and CDR2 sequences are DFQATT and SNEGSKA (reference sequence). V was clipped by 4 bases and J by 6 bases; unmatched bases: 6. The length of the CDR3 is 14 residues. The CDR3 loop reads CSAILAGGLAEQYF. CDR3 DNA: TGCAGTGCTATACTAGCGGGGGGGCTAGCCGAGCAGTACTTC.

This sequence joins TRBV10-1 and TRBJ2-2; maybe TRBD1 (6 bases). V was shortened by 3 bases and J by 5 bases, with 16 bases between the two germline ends. The CDR3 contains 16 residues. The germline V gene has CDR1 WNHNN and CDR2 SYGVQD (reference sequence). The CDR3 DNA follows: TGCGCCAGCAGTGACCCTGGGGGCCCGGCAACCGGGGAGCTGTTTTTT. It is translated as CASSDPGGPATGELFF.

The chain links TRBV2 to TRBJ2-7; TRBD1 matches 9 bases. Germline V gene data show CDR1 as SNHLY and CDR2 as FYNNEI. Losses at the gene ends were 6 bases for V and 3 bases for J; bases not matched to a gene: 9. This CDR3 spans 15 amino acids. CDR3 DNA sequence: TGTGCCAGCAGCCTTCTCCGGGACAGGGACTACGAGCAGTACTTC. It encodes CASSLLRDRDYEQYF.

This clonotype was recorded a few times. The J gene is TRBJ2-1, the V gene TRBV24-1; D not resolved. This CDR3 contains 16 residues. Trimming took off 4 bases at V and 0 bases at J, with 12 bases between the two ends. CDR1 is KGHDR and CDR2 is SFDVKD in the germline V gene. Here the CDR3 reads CATSDLGVSSYNEQFF. CDR3 in DNA: TGTGCCACCAGTGACCTGGGCGTCAGCTCCTACAATGAGCAGTTCTTC.

The chain couples TRBV6-5 to TRBJ2-7; D call uncertain. Per germline, CDR1 MNHEY and CDR2 SVGAGI. Trimming removed 2 bases from V and 2 bases from J, with 13 bases in between. This CDR3 is 15 amino acids long. This chain's CDR3 is CASSYLDGAAYEQYF. CDR3 nucleotides: TGTGCCAGCAGTTACCTCGACGGCGCTGCCTACGAGCAGTACTTC.

The chain joins TRBV28 to TRBJ1-3, with D possibly matching TRBD1 (5 bases). The CDR3 has 15 residues. Per the germline V gene, CDR1 is MDHEN and CDR2 is SYDVKM. V was shortened by 5 bases and J by 0 bases, with 11 bases between the two germline ends. The CDR3 coding sequence is TGTGCCAGCAGTCCGGACATAGGCTCTGGAAACACCATATATTTT. Its protein product is CASSPDIGSGNTIYF.

The CDR3 sequence: CSVRTGSLQETQYF. CDR3 bases: TGCAGCGTTAGGACAGGGTCCCTCCAAGAGACCCAGTACTTC. V and J are TRBV29-1 and TRBJ2-5; 8 nucleotides line up with TRBD1. V dropped 5 bases and J dropped 1; count of bases not matched to a gene: 6. The CDR3 length is 14 residues. Germline loops: CDR1 SQVTM, CDR2 ANQGSEA.

This chain uses TRBV5-6 with TRBJ2-2; D possibly corresponds to TRBD2 (5 bases). Trimming removed 0 bases at V and 4 bases at J, with 10 bases between. CDR3 length: 15 residues. Looked up from germline, CDR1 is SGHDT and CDR2 is YYEEEE. This CDR3 is CASSLAGLTTGELFF. Written as DNA, the CDR3 is TGTGCCAGCAGCTTGGCTGGACTCACCACCGGGGAGCTGTTTTTT.

There are a few counts of this clonotype. The chain has TRBV7-2 and TRBJ2-7; 7 nucleotides line up with TRBD2. From germline, CDR1 is SGHTA and CDR2 FQGNSA. This CDR3 has 14 amino acids. The J segment lost 3 bases and the V segment lost 4 bases, leaving 6 bases of the junction unmatched. Here the CDR3 reads CASSWAGGSYEQYF. The CDR3 DNA is TGTGCCAGCAGCTGGGCTGGCGGGAGCTACGAGCAGTACTTC.

This chain connects TRBV5-1 to TRBJ2-7; D not certain. Trimming cost V 4 bases and J 0 bases, with 11 bases left between them. CDR3 length: 14 amino acids. From germline, CDR1 is SGHRS and CDR2 YFSETQ. This CDR3 reads CASSPLADSYEQYF. CDR3 DNA sequence: TGCGCCAGCAGCCCTCTGGCGGACTCCTACGAGCAGTACTTC.

This clonotype was seen a few times. J is TRBJ1-2 and V is TRBV6-6; D is ambiguous. CDR1 MNHNY and CDR2 SVGAGI come from the germline V gene (reference sequence). V dropped 6 bases and J dropped 6 bases, with 11 bases sitting between them. The CDR3 covers 12 residues. CDR3: CASSRRIDGYTF. As DNA, the CDR3 is TGTGCCAGCAGCCGCCGGATTGATGGCTACACCTTC.

The chain recombines TRBV6-1 with TRBJ2-7; tentatively, D is TRBD1 (7 bases). Germline values: CDR1 MNHNS, CDR2 SASEGT. The CDR3 is 16 residues long. Trimming stripped 6 bases from V and 0 bases from J, with 18 bases between. The CDR3 spells CASSHKGGTVSYEQYF. The CDR3 nucleotides are TGTGCCAGCAGCCACAAAGGAGGGACAGTCTCCTACGAGCAGTACTTC.

This clonotype came up a few times. The V gene is TRBV6-5, the J gene TRBJ2-7; 9 nucleotides align to TRBD1. The germline V gene encodes CDR1 MNHEY and CDR2 SVGAGI. V shed 4 bases, J shed 3 bases, and the junction held 7 bases outside the gene matches. This CDR3 region has 15 residues. CDR3 loop: CASSLLSGQGYEQYF. CDR3 nucleotide sequence: TGTGCCAGCAGTTTGCTCTCGGGACAGGGCTACGAGCAGTACTTC.

The chain uses TRBV27 and TRBJ1-5, with D tentatively TRBD1 (6 bases). The germline V gene encodes CDR1 MNHEY and CDR2 SMNVEV (reference sequence). This CDR3 has 13 amino acids. The germline V and J ends were trimmed by 6 bases and 6 bases, with 12 bases remaining between them. The CDR3, as DNA: TGTGCCAGCAGCTGGGGGGCGAGTCAGCCCCAGCATTTT. Its translation: CASSWGASQPQHF.

This clonotype appeared a few times. This chain uses TRBV27 with TRBJ2-1, with D perhaps being TRBD1 or TRBD2 (5 bases each). Trimming took 2 bases from V and 9 from J, leaving 17 bases between them. CDR1 and CDR2 from the germline V gene are MNHEY and SMNVEV (reference sequence). CDR3 length: 15 amino acids. CDR3 coding DNA: TGTGCCAGCAGTTTAGGTCGGGACGGCCACGGTGAGCAGTTCTTC. Protein: CASSLGRDGHGEQFF.

The chain joins TRBV7-2 to TRBJ2-5; 7 bases line up with TRBD1. V trimming: 5 bases; J trimming: 0 bases; junction bases outside the gene matches: 9. The CDR3 runs 16 residues. CDR1 is SGHTA, CDR2 FQGNSA, per germline. The DNA of the CDR3 is TGTGCCAGCAGCGTACATGGGACAGTTTACCAAGAGACCCAGTACTTC. This translates into CASSVHGTVYQETQYF. Full variable domain (remainder filled in from reference TRBV7-2 and TRBJ2-5): GAGVSQSPSNKVTEKGKDVELRCDPISGHTALYWYRQSLGQGLEFLIYFQGNSAPDKSGLPSDRFSAERTGGSVSTLTIQRTQQEDSAVYLCASSVHGTVYQETQYFGPGTRLLVL.

The table lists this clonotype with many counts. This rearrangement joins TRBV4-2 to TRBJ2-7, with a weak D call TRBD1 (5 bases). The CDR3 runs to 14 residues. Germline V gene data show CDR1 as LGHNA and CDR2 as YNFKEQ. Trimming took off 0 bases at V and 8 bases at J, with 14 bases between the two ends. CDR3: CASSQDQGVRQQYF. CDR3 DNA sequence: TGTGCCAGCAGCCAAGATCAGGGCGTACGACAGCAGTACTTC.

The V gene is TRBV11-2, the J gene TRBJ1-1, with TRBD1 as a possible D gene (5 bases). V was pared by 6 bases and J by 4 bases, with 15 bases between. Germline V gene lookup returns CDR1 SGHAT and CDR2 FQNNGV. The CDR3 length is 14 residues. DNA of the CDR3: TGTGCCAGCAGTCCAGGGATGGGGAGCACTGAAGCTTTCTTT. Residues: CASSPGMGSTEAFF.

This clonotype was seen only a few times. The J gene is TRBJ2-1, the V gene TRBV7-2, with 7 bases aligning to TRBD2. Germline loops: CDR1 SGHTA, CDR2 FQGNSA. The CDR3 sequence is 14 residues long. V trimming: 1 base; J trimming: 7 bases; junction bases outside the gene matches: 4. Here the CDR3 reads CASSLERLANEQFF. The CDR3 nucleotides are TGTGCCAGCAGCTTAGAGAGACTAGCTAATGAGCAGTTCTTC.

The count of this clonotype is one. The chain links TRBV5-5 to TRBJ2-3; 7 bases match TRBD1. Germline V gene lookup returns CDR1 SGHKS and CDR2 YYEKEE (reference sequence). The junction had 11 bases not matched to a gene; V was cut back by 4 bases and J by 0 bases. This CDR3 comprises 17 residues. The DNA for the CDR3 is TGTGCCAGCAGCAAGGGCACCGGGACAGCAAGCACAGATACGCAGTATTTT. Translating it yields CASSKGTGTASTDTQYF.

The chain recombines TRBV30 with TRBJ1-5; D call uncertain. The CDR3 sequence is 12 residues long. The ends were cut back, 0 bases at V and 7 bases at J, with 7 bases in the middle. Germline V gives CDR1 GTSNPN, CDR2 SVGIG (reference sequence). DNA of the CDR3: TGTGCCTGGAGTGTATATGGGCAGCCCCAGCATTTT. Translating it yields CAWSVYGQPQHF. The full variable domain, rest sourced from reference TRBV30 and TRBJ1-5, is SQTIHQWPATLVQPVGSPLSLECTVEGTSNPNLYWYRQAAGRGLQLLFYSVGIGQISSEVPQNLSASRPQDRQFILSSKKLLLSDSGFYLCAWSVYGQPQHFGDGTRLSIL.